Here is one T cell receptor (beta chain) with its context. MiXCR, run by TCRdb on the 5' RACE reads, gives a single entry per CDR3 protein. The sample includes some 250,000 distinct CDR3 sequences, approximately 9% of them seen just once. Germline V gene data show CDR1 as SGHTA and CDR2 as FQGTGA. The CDR3 runs 14 residues. Deletions cut 2 bases from V and 5 bases from J, with 10 bases between. The record originates from a study of T-cell memory formation after mild COVID-19. The chain joins TRBV7-3 to TRBJ2-1; D not resolved. The clonotype originates from a man between 18 and 29 years old who had mild COVID-19 (a few samples of this study predate the infection). Cell type and time point are not known. Sequences were obtained from PBMCs or a T cell subset sorted from them (not recorded which). The CDR3 is CASSLESTNNEQFF. The CDR3 DNA reads TGTGCCAGCAGCTTAGAATCCACGAACAATGAGCAGTTCTTC.